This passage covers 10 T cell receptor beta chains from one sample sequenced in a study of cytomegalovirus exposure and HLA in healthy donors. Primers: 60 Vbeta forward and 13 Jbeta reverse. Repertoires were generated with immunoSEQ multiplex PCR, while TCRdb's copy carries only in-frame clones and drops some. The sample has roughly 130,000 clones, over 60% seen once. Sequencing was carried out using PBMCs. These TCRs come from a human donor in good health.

The CDR3 protein is CASSSLVRTGGTGANVLTF. The CDR3, as DNA: TGCGCCAGCAGCTCTCTGGTCAGGACAGGAGGTACTGGGGCCAACGTCCTGACTTTC. The chain links TRBV5-1 to TRBJ2-6; 7 bases fit TRBD1. V was clipped by 3 bases and J by 2 bases; unmatched bases: 14. Germline V gene sequence: CDR1 SGHRS, CDR2 YFSETQ. This CDR3 comprises 19 residues. Supplemented by reference TRBV5-1 and TRBJ2-6, the full variable domain reads KAGVTQTPRYLIKTRGQQVTLSCSPISGHRSVSWYQQTPGQGLQFLFEYFSETQRNKGNFPGRFSGRQFSNSRSEMNVSTLELGDSALYLCASSSLVRTGGTGANVLTFGAGSRLTVL.

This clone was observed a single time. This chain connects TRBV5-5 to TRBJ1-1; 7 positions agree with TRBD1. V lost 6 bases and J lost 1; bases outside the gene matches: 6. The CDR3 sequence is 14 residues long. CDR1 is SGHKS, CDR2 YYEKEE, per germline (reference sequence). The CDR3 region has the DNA TGTGCCAGCACCCCGGGACAGACGAACACTGAAGCTTTCTTT. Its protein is CASTPGQTNTEAFF.

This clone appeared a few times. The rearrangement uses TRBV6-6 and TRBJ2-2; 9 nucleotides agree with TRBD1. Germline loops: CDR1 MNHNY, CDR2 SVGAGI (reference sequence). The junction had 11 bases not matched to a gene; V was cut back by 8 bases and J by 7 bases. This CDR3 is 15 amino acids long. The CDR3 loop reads CASLLGQGAGGELFF. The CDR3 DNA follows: TGTGCCAGCTTATTGGGACAGGGAGCCGGCGGGGAGCTGTTTTTT.

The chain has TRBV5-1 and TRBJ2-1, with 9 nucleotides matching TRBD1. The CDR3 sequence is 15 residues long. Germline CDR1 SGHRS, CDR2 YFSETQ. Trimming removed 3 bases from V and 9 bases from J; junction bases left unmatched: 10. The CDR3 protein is CASSWTGQGSSEQFF. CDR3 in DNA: TGCGCCAGCAGCTGGACGGGACAGGGATCCAGTGAGCAGTTCTTC.

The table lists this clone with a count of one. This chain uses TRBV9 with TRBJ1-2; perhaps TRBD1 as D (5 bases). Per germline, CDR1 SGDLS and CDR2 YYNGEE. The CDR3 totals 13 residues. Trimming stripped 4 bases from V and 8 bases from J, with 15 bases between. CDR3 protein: CASSSSDRRGYTF. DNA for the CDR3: TGTGCCAGCAGCTCGAGCGACAGACGAGGCTACACCTTC. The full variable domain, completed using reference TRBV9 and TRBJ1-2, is DSGVTQTPKHLITATGQRVTLRCSPRSGDLSVYWYQQSLDQGLQFLIQYYNGEERAKGNILERFSAQQFPDLHSELNLSSLELGDSALYFCASSSSDRRGYTFGSGTRLTVV.

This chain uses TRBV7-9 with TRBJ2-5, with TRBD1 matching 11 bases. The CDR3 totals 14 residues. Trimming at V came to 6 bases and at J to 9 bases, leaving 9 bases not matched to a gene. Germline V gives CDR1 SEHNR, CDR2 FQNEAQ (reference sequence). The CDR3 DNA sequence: TGTGCCAGCAGTCCCGGGACAGGGGGAATGGCCCAGTACTTC. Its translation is CASSPGTGGMAQYF.

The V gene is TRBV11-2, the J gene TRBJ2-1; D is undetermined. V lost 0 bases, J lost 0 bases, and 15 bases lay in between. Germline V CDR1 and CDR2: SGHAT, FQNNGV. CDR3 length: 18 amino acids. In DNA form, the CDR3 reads TGTGCCAGCAGCTTAGACCATCGTCCGGTGTCCTCCTACAATGAGCAGTTCTTC. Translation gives CASSLDHRPVSSYNEQFF.

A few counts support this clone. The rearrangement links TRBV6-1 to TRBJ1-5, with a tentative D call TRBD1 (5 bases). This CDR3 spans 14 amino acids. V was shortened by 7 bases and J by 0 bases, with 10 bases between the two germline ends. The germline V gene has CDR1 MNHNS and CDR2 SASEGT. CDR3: CASMWDYSNQPQHF. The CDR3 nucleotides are TGTGCCAGCATGTGGGACTATAGCAATCAGCCCCAGCATTTT.

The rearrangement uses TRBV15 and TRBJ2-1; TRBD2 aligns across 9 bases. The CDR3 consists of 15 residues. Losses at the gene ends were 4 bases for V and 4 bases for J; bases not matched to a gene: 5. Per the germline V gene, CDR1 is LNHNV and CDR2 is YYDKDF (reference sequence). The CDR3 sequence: CATSTSGDNYNEQFF. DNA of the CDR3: TGTGCCACCAGCACTAGCGGGGATAATTACAATGAGCAGTTCTTC.

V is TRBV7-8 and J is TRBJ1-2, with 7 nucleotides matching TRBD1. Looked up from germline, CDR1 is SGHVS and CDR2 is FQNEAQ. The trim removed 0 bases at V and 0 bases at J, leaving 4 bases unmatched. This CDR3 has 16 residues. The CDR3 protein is CASSLAGQDPNYGYTF. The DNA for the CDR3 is TGTGCCAGCAGCTTAGCAGGACAGGACCCTAACTATGGCTACACCTTC.